One sample yielded the 21 T cell receptor beta chains listed below, sequenced in a study of T-cell memory formation after mild COVID-19. TCRdb re-called the 5' RACE reads through MiXCR, storing one row per CDR3 protein. Here the sample spans approximately 400,000 distinct CDR3 sequences, about a sixth being singletons. The sample consisted of PBMCs or a T cell subset sorted from them (not recorded which). These receptors were obtained from a young man who had mild COVID-19 (a few samples of this study predate the infection). Cell type and time point are not known.

The rearrangement uses TRBV2 and TRBJ2-5; D remains unclear. The CDR3 has 12 amino acids. Germline V gives CDR1 SNHLY, CDR2 FYNNEI. The V end lost 8 bases, the J end lost 2 bases, and 9 bases lay between the germline ends. CDR3 in amino acids: CASVGIQETQYF. CDR3 bases: TGTGCCAGCGTTGGAATACAAGAGACCCAGTACTTC.

The chain carries TRBV20-1 and TRBJ1-1, with D perhaps matching TRBD1 (6 bases). The length of the CDR3 is 13 residues. V lost 5 bases, J lost 0 bases, and 10 bases lay in between. Germline values: CDR1 DFQATT, CDR2 SNEGSKA (reference sequence). The CDR3: CSAARDMNTEAFF. The CDR3 DNA reads TGCAGTGCTGCCCGGGACATGAACACTGAAGCTTTCTTT.

The chain is built from TRBV19 and TRBJ2-7, with D tentatively TRBD2 (7 bases). This CDR3 is 14 amino acids long. The V gene lost 9 bases and the J gene lost 2 bases, with 17 bases spanning the gap. Germline CDR1 LNHDA, CDR2 SQIVND (reference sequence). The DNA for the CDR3 is TGTGCCAGCAGTGCCGGCGGGGGCGCCTACGAGCAGTACTTC. Translation gives CASSAGGGAYEQYF.

This clonotype was recorded a few times. This chain's CDR3 is CASSQVVTPQLTFF. In nucleotides, the CDR3 is TGCGCCAGCAGCCAAGTAGTAACACCCCAGTTGACTTTCTTT. The chain combines TRBV4-1 with TRBJ1-1; D remains ambiguous. The CDR3 is made up of 14 amino acids. The V end lost 1 base, the J end lost 12 bases, and 18 bases lay between the germline ends. Germline lookup yields CDR1 MGHRA and CDR2 YSYEKL.

This clonotype appeared once. The rearrangement links TRBV12-3 or TRBV12-4 to TRBJ1-5; 8 bases line up with TRBD1. The CDR3 extends over 14 amino acids. V trimming: 5 bases; J trimming: 7 bases; junction bases outside the gene matches: 7. CDR3 sequence reads: CASSIDRGGQPQHF. In nucleotides, the CDR3 is TGTGCCAGCAGTATCGACAGGGGTGGGCAGCCCCAGCATTTT.

There are a few counts of this clonotype. The V and J genes are TRBV5-1 and TRBJ2-5; the match to TRBD2 covers 9 bases. The germline gives CDR1 SGHRS, CDR2 YFSETQ. V was clipped by 4 bases and J by 2 bases; unmatched bases: 6. The CDR3 runs 15 residues. CDR3 loop: CASSSWTSAQETQYF. CDR3 nucleotide sequence: TGCGCCAGCAGCAGCTGGACTAGCGCACAAGAGACCCAGTACTTC.

The rearrangement uses TRBV7-6 and TRBJ1-2, with D hard to call. This CDR3 comprises 13 residues. The V gene's germline CDR1 is SGHVS and CDR2 FNYEAQ. Trimming took off 5 bases at V and 5 bases at J, with 12 bases between the two ends. The CDR3 here is CASSPEPNYGYTF. The CDR3 bases are TGTGCCAGCAGCCCCGAACCGAATTATGGCTACACCTTC.

This clonotype was seen more than once but under ten times. This chain joins TRBV20-1 and TRBJ1-2; D gene ambiguous. Germline V lookup: CDR1 DFQATT, CDR2 SNEGSKA (reference sequence). CDR3 length equals 14 residues. The V end was cut by 5 bases, the J end by 2 bases, with 15 bases between. This chain's CDR3 is CSAHLQKENYGYTF. For the CDR3, the DNA is TGCAGTGCTCATCTCCAGAAAGAAAACTATGGCTACACCTTC.

The rearrangement links TRBV28 to TRBJ1-1, with 7 positions matching TRBD1. With 6 bases clipped from V and 0 bases from J, the junction kept 10 bases outside the gene matches. Germline lookup yields CDR1 MDHEN and CDR2 SYDVKM. CDR3 length: 16 amino acids. In DNA form, the CDR3 reads TGTGCCAGCAGGCCTTCTCCGGGACAGCTGAACACTGAAGCTTTCTTT. Its translation: CASRPSPGQLNTEAFF. The variable domain in full, completed from reference TRBV28 and TRBJ1-1, reads DVKVTQSSRYLVKRTGEKVFLECVQDMDHENMFWYRQDPGLGLRLIYFSYDVKMKEKGDIPEGYSVSREKKERFSLILESASTNQTSMYLCASRPSPGQLNTEAFFGQGTRLTVV.

The chain has TRBV4-3 and TRBJ2-2; D uncertain. V was pared by 0 bases and J by 1 base, with 15 bases between. CDR3 length: 18 residues. Germline lookup yields CDR1 LGHNA and CDR2 YSLEER. The CDR3 DNA is TGCGCCAGCAGCCAAGAGCGAGTGGGCAGGCTGAACACCGGGGAGCTGTTTTTT. Its protein product is CASSQERVGRLNTGELFF.

This sequence joins TRBV4-3 and TRBJ2-2, with 12 bases matching TRBD2. With V trimmed by 1 base and J by 5 bases, 2 bases remained unmatched. The CDR3 length is 16 residues. Germline V gene lookup returns CDR1 LGHNA and CDR2 YSLEER. The CDR3 DNA follows: TGCGCCAGCAGCCAAGCTACTAGCGGGGGGACCGGGGAGCTGTTTTTT. It is translated as CASSQATSGGTGELFF.

This clonotype occurred a few times. V gene TRBV7-9 combines with J gene TRBJ1-5, with D hard to call. The V end lost 3 bases, the J end lost 3 bases, and 9 bases lay between the germline ends. Germline CDR1 SEHNR, CDR2 FQNEAQ (reference sequence). This CDR3 has 14 residues. The CDR3 DNA is TGTGCCAGCAGCTTCGGGGTCCCCAATCAGCCCCAGCATTTT. This gives the protein CASSFGVPNQPQHF.

This chain connects TRBV12-3 or TRBV12-4 to TRBJ1-5; D may be TRBD1 (5 bases). Trimming removed 6 bases at V and 7 bases at J, with 13 bases between. The CDR3 is 13 residues long. CDR3 DNA sequence: TGTGCCAGCAGCCGCGATTGGGGCCAGCCCCAGCATTTT. Its translation: CASSRDWGQPQHF.

The chain combines TRBV29-1 with TRBJ2-2, with 7 positions matching TRBD1. Germline V gene lookup returns CDR1 SQVTM and CDR2 ANQGSEA. The CDR3 has 14 residues. Trimming took 1 base from V and 3 from J; bases not matched to a gene: 2. The chain's CDR3 is CSVEGGGYTGELFF. The CDR3 DNA reads TGCAGCGTTGAAGGAGGGGGCTACACCGGGGAGCTGTTTTTT.

This clonotype has just a few counts. The J gene is TRBJ2-3, the V gene TRBV18; no reliable D call. V was cut by 5 bases and J by 7 bases, with 16 bases left in between. There are 14 residues in the CDR3. Germline V gene lookup returns CDR1 KGHSH and CDR2 LQKENI. CDR3 sequence reads: CASSLVGGTNTQYF. In DNA form, the CDR3 reads TGTGCCAGCTCATTGGTCGGTGGAACAAATACGCAGTATTTT.

This clonotype was recorded a few times. The gene calls are TRBV6-1 and TRBJ1-6; D may be TRBD1 (5 bases). Trimming removed 5 bases at V and 10 bases at J, with 9 bases between. Germline-derived CDR1 and CDR2 are MNHNS and SASEGT. This CDR3 is built from 12 residues. The CDR3 here is CASSRDFSPLHF. For the CDR3, the DNA is TGTGCCAGCAGTCGGGACTTCTCACCCCTCCACTTT.

J is TRBJ2-7 and V is TRBV7-6; TRBD1 agrees at 11 bases. V lost 5 bases and J lost 5; bases outside the gene matches: 11. Germline lookup yields CDR1 SGHVS and CDR2 FNYEAQ. CDR3 size: 16 residues. The CDR3 here is CASSPPAGTGGHEQYF. The CDR3 DNA reads TGTGCCAGCAGCCCCCCAGCCGGGACAGGGGGTCACGAGCAGTACTTC. Variable domain in full (rest from reference TRBV7-6 and TRBJ2-7): GAGVSQSPRYKVTKRGQDVALRCDPISGHVSLYWYRQALGQGPEFLTYFNYEAQQDKSGLPNDRFSAERPEGSISTLTIQRTEQRDSAMYRCASSPPAGTGGHEQYFGPGTRLTVT.

This clonotype was observed a few times. The chain carries TRBV7-8 and TRBJ1-4; 11 bases agree with TRBD1. CDR1 is SGHVS, CDR2 FQNEAQ, per germline. J gave up 7 bases and V 4 bases, and 5 bases lay outside the gene matches. The CDR3 loop spans 15 amino acids. CDR3 region: CASSSGTGGSEKLFF. CDR3 bases: TGTGCCAGCAGCTCCGGGACAGGGGGGAGTGAAAAACTGTTTTTT.

The chain couples TRBV6-2 or TRBV6-3 to TRBJ2-3, with 10 nucleotides matching TRBD2. The V segment lost 4 bases and the J segment 4 bases; nucleotides outside the gene matches: 5. The length of the CDR3 is 15 residues. Germline lookup yields CDR1 MNHEY and CDR2 SVGEGT. The CDR3 region is CASSSLAGDPDTQYF. The CDR3 DNA sequence: TGTGCCAGCAGTTCCCTAGCGGGGGATCCAGATACGCAGTATTTT.

This chain joins TRBV6-2 or TRBV6-3 and TRBJ2-7; the D gene is possibly TRBD2 (5 bases). This CDR3 is built from 16 residues. Germline assignment: CDR1 MNHEY and CDR2 SVGEGT. V was pared by 2 bases and J by 0 bases, with 14 bases between. CDR3 in amino acids: CASSYHRDGDSYEQYF. The CDR3 DNA follows: TGTGCCAGCAGTTACCACCGAGACGGGGACTCCTACGAGCAGTACTTC.

This clonotype appeared a few times. The J gene is TRBJ1-6, the V gene TRBV20-1; D gene ambiguous. CDR1 is DFQATT and CDR2 is SNEGSKA in the germline V gene (reference sequence). CDR3 length: 12 amino acids. V was pared by 2 bases and J by 7 bases, with 6 bases between. In nucleotides, the CDR3 is TGCAGTGCTAGACCTAACAATTCACCCCTCCACTTT. This translates into CSARPNNSPLHF.